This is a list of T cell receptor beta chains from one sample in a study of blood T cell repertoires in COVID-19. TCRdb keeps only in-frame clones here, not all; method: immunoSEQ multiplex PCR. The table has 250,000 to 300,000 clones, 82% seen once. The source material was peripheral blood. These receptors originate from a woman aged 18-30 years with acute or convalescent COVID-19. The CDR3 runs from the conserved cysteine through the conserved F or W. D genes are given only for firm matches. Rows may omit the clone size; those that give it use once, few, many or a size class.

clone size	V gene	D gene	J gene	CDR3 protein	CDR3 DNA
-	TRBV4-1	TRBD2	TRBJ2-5	CASSQAQAGDQYF	TGCGCCAGCAGCCAAGCACAAGCGGGGGACCAGTACTTC
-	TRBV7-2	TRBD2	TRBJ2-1	CASSPRLAGGGAEQFF	TGTGCCAGCAGCCCTAGACTAGCGGGAGGAGGGGCTGAGCAGTTCTTC
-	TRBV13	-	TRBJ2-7	CASSLDGRSYEQYF	TGTGCCAGCAGCTTAGATGGCCGAAGCTACGAGCAGTACTTC
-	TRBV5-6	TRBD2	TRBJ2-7	CASSLGPSGIAYEQYF	TGTGCCAGCAGCTTGGGGCCTAGCGGGATAGCCTACGAGCAGTACTTC
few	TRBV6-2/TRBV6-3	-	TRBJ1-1	CASSPTRIRTEAFF	TGTGCCAGCAGTCCGACAAGAATTAGAACTGAAGCTTTCTTT
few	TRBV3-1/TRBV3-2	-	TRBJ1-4	CASSHRGGEKLFF	TGTGCCAGCAGCCACCGAGGGGGTGAAAAACTGTTTTTT
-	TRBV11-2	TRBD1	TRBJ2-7	CASSLDKDRGLYEQYF	TGTGCCAGCAGCTTGGACAAGGACAGGGGGCTCTACGAGCAGTACTTC
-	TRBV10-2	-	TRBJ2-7	CASSRGLYYEQYF	TGCGCCAGCAGCCGGGGACTGTACTACGAGCAGTACTTC
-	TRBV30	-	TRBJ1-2	CVGQGRVGYTF	TGTGTCGGGCAGGGAAGAGTTGGCTACACCTTC
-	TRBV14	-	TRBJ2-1	CASRPGLWGEQFF	TGTGCCAGCAGACCGGGACTTTGGGGTGAGCAGTTCTTC
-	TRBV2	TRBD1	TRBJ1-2	CASSEGQGGLYGYTF	TGTGCCAGCAGTGAGGGACAGGGAGGCCTCTATGGCTACACCTTC
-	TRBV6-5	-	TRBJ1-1	CASSYDRRLTEAFF	TGTGCCAGCAGCTACGACAGGAGGTTAACTGAAGCTTTCTTT
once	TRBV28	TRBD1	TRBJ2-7	CASSPTGGEQYF	TGTGCCAGCAGCCCCACAGGGGGCGAGCAGTACTTC
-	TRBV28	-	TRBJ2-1	CASSLGSNEQFF	TGTGCCAGCAGTTTGGGGAGCAATGAGCAGTTCTTC
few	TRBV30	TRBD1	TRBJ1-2	CAWSDLGQALYGYTF	TGTGCCTGGAGTGACTTGGGACAGGCTCTCTATGGCTACACCTTC
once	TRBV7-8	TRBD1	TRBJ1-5	CASSYGTGGNQPQHF	TGTGCCAGCAGCTACGGGACAGGGGGCAATCAGCCCCAGCATTTT
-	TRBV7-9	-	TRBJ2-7	CASSLDRSPTYYEQYF	TGTGCCAGCAGCTTAGACAGGTCTCCAACATACTACGAGCAGTACTTC
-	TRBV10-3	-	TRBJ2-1	CATGTPLGNEQFF	TGTGCCACCGGGACTCCCCTCGGGAATGAGCAGTTCTTC
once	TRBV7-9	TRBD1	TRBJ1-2	CASSFDRDGYTF	TGTGCCAGCAGCTTTGACAGGGACGGCTACACCTTC
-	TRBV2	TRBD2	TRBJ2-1	CASRSSSGSPIPQFF	TGTGCCAGCAGGTCCTCTAGCGGGAGCCCGATCCCGCAGTTCTTC
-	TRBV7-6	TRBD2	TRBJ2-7	CASSVAGGPYEQYF	TGTGCCAGCAGCGTAGCGGGAGGGCCTTACGAGCAGTACTTC
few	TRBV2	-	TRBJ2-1	CASSDTGYSYNEQFF	TGTGCCAGCAGTGATACGGGGTACTCCTACAATGAGCAGTTCTTC
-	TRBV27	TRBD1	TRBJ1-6	CASSSTGANSPLHF	TGTGCCAGCAGTTCGACAGGGGCTAATTCACCCCTCCACTTT
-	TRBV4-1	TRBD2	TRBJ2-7	CASSQILGQRESSYEQYF	TGCGCCAGCAGCCAAATTCTCGGACAGCGGGAGTCTTCCTACGAGCAGTACTTC
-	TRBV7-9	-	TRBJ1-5	CASSLSGTNKNQPQHF	TGTGCCAGCAGCTTATCCGGGACAAATAAGAATCAGCCCCAGCATTTT
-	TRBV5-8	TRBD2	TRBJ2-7	CASSPPTSGAYEQYF	TGTGCCAGCAGCCCTCCGACTAGCGGTGCCTACGAGCAGTACTTC
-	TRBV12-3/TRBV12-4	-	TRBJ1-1	CASSLRDNTEAFF	TGTGCCAGCAGCCTCAGGGATAACACTGAAGCTTTCTTT
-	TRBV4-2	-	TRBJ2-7	CASSQMGDMGGSYEQYF	TGTGCCAGCAGCCAGATGGGGGATATGGGAGGTTCCTACGAGCAGTACTTC